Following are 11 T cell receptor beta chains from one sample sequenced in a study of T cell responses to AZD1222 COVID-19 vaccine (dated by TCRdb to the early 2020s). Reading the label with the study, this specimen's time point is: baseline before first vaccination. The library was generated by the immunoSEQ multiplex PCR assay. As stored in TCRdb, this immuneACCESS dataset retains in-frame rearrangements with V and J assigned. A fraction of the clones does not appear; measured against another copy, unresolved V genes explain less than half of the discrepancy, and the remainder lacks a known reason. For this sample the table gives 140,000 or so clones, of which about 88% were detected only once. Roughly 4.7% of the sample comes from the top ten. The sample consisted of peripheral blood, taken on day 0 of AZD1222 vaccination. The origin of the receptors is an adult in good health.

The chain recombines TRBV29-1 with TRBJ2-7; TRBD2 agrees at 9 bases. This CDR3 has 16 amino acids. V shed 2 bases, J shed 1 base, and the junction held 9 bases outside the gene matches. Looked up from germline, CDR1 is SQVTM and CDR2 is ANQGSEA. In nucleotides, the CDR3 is TGCAGCGTTGAAAAACTAGCGGGTTCCACTTCCTACGAGCAGTACTTC. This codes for CSVEKLAGSTSYEQYF.

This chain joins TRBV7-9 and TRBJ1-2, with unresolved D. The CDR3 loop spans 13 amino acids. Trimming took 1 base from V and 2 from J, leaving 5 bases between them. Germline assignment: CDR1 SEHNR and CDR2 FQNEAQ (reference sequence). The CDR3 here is CASSLGRNYGYTF. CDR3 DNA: TGTGCCAGCAGCTTAGGGAGAAACTATGGCTACACCTTC.

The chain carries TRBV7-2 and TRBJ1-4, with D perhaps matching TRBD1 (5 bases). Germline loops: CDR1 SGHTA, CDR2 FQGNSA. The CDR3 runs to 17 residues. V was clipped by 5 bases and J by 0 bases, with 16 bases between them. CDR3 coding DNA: TGTGCCAGCAGCCTTAGACAGATTAATGCAACTAATGAAAAACTGTTTTTT. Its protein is CASSLRQINATNEKLFF.

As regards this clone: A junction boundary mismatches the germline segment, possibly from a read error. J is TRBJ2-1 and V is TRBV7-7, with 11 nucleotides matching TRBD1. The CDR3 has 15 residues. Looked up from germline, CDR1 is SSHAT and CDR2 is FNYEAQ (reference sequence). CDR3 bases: TGTGCTAGCAGCTTCAGGGACAGGGGGTACAATGAGCAGTTCTTC. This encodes CASSFRDRGYNEQFF.

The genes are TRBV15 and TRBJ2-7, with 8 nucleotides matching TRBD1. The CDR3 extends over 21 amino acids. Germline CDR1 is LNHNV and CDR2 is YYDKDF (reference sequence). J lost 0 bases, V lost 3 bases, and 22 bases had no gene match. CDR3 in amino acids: CATSSAFPRTGRRRDSYEQYF. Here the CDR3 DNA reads TGTGCCACCAGCAGCGCCTTCCCCAGGACAGGGAGGAGGCGGGACTCCTACGAGCAGTACTTC.

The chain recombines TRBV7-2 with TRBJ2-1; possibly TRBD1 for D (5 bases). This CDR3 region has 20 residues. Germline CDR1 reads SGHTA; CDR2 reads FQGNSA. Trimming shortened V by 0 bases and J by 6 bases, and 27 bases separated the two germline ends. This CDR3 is CASSLAYWKLKRGFSNEQFF. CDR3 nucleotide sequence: TGTGCCAGCAGCTTAGCGTATTGGAAGCTTAAAAGGGGATTCTCCAATGAGCAGTTCTTC. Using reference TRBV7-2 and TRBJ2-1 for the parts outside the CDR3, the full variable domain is GAGVSQSPSNKVTEKGKDVELRCDPISGHTALYWYRQSLGQGLEFLIYFQGNSAPDKSGLPSDRFSAERTGGSVSTLTIQRTQQEDSAVYLCASSLAYWKLKRGFSNEQFFGPGTRLTVL.

CDR3 loop: CASSQSGSGNTIYF. The CDR3 nucleotides read TGTGCCAGCAGCCAATCCGGGTCTGGAAACACCATATATTTT. The chain combines TRBV3-1 (or the pseudogene TRBV3-2) with TRBJ1-3, with no clear D. The germline V gene has CDR1 LGHDT and CDR2 YNNKEL (reference sequence). The CDR3 runs 14 residues. V was clipped by 2 bases and J by 1 base, with 6 bases between them.

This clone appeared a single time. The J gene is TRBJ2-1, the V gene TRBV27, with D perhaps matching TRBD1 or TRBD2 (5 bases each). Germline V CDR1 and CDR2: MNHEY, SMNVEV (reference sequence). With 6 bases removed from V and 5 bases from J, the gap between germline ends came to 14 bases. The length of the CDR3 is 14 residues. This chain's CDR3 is CASRPFTGHNEQFF. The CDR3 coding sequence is TGTGCCAGCAGGCCTTTTACGGGACACAATGAGCAGTTCTTC.

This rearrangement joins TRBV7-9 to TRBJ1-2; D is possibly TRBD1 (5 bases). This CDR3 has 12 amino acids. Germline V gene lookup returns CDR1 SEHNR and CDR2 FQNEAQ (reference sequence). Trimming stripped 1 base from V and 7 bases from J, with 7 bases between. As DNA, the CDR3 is TGTGCCAGCAGCTTAGGGGACCTTGGCTACACCTTC. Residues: CASSLGDLGYTF.

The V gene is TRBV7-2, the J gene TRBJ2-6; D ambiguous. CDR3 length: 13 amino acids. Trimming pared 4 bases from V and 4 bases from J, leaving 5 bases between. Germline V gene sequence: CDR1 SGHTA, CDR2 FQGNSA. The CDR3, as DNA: TGTGCCAGCAGCTATGACGGGGCCAACGTCCTGACTTTC. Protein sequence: CASSYDGANVLTF.

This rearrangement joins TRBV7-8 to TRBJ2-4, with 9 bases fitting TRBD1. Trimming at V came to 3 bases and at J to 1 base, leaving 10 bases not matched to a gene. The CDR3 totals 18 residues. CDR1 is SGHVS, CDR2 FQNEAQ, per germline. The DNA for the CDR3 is TGTGCCAGCAGCTTTGGGACAGGGACTTATCAGGCCAAAAACATTCAGTACTTC. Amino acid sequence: CASSFGTGTYQAKNIQYF.